Below are 26 T cell receptor beta chains sequenced from a single sample in a study of early T cells in non-severe SARS-CoV-2 infection. Each CDR3 protein gets one entry after TCRdb re-called the 5' RACE reads with MiXCR. The sample includes 65,000 to 80,000 distinct CDR3 sequences, roughly 13% of them seen just once. Sequenced material: whole blood. The receptors stem from an adult who was a healthcare worker with PCR-confirmed SARS-CoV-2 infection or an uninfected control (not recorded which).

The chain employs TRBV6-2 or TRBV6-3 and TRBJ2-3, with D tentatively TRBD2 (5 bases). Germline V gene lookup returns CDR1 MNHEY and CDR2 SVGEGT. The CDR3 runs to 14 residues. Trimming pared 5 bases from V and 0 bases from J, leaving 9 bases between. This chain's CDR3 is CASSGSGSTDTQYF. The CDR3 DNA reads TGTGCCAGCAGTGGAAGCGGAAGCACAGATACGCAGTATTTT.

This rearrangement joins TRBV19 to TRBJ1-1, with a weak D call TRBD1 (5 bases). The CDR3 extends over 16 amino acids. V dropped 1 base and J dropped 5 bases, with 17 bases sitting between them. Germline CDR1 is LNHDA and CDR2 is SQIVND (reference sequence). The CDR3 is CASSIVLGAGGTEAFF. CDR3 coding DNA: TGTGCCAGTAGTATAGTCCTCGGGGCTGGGGGGACTGAAGCTTTCTTT. Together with reference TRBV19 and TRBJ1-1, the CDR3 gives the full variable domain: DGGITQSPKYLFRKEGQNVTLSCEQNLNHDAMYWYRQDPGQGLRLIYYSQIVNDFQKGDIAEGYSVSREKKESFPLTVTSAQKNPTAFYLCASSIVLGAGGTEAFFGQGTRLTVV.

A few counts support this clonotype. This chain uses TRBV29-1 with TRBJ2-7; D not resolved. Trimming removed 1 base at V and 6 bases at J, with 13 bases between. The germline gives CDR1 SQVTM, CDR2 ANQGSEA. This CDR3 is 13 amino acids long. In nucleotides, the CDR3 is TGCAGCGTTGAAGCTGGGCCCACTCCCGAGCAGTACTTC. Translated: CSVEAGPTPEQYF.

This clonotype was detected many times. This chain connects TRBV6-5 to TRBJ1-1; D perhaps matches TRBD1 (6 bases). Trimming left V 5 bases short and J 5 bases short, with 15 bases between. Per germline, CDR1 MNHEY and CDR2 SVGAGI. The CDR3 is made up of 14 amino acids. The CDR3 here is CASSRAGERTEAFF. CDR3 coding DNA: TGTGCCAGCAGTCGTGCAGGGGAGAGGACTGAAGCTTTCTTT.

This clonotype occurred many times. The chain is built from TRBV2 and TRBJ1-1; D call uncertain. Trimming pared 2 bases from V and 2 bases from J, leaving 6 bases between. CDR1 is SNHLY, CDR2 FYNNEI, per germline. This CDR3 spans 13 amino acids. The CDR3 region has the DNA TGTGCCAGCAGTGAACAGATCAACACTGAAGCTTTCTTT. Amino acids: CASSEQINTEAFF.

This clonotype has a handful of counts. The genes are TRBV7-2 and TRBJ2-1; 10 bases align to TRBD2. Unmatched junction bases numbered 2, after V lost 1 base and J lost 2 bases. Germline CDR1 and CDR2: SGHTA and FQGNSA. This CDR3 is 16 amino acids long. The CDR3 loop reads CASSLGLAGAYNEQFF. The CDR3 region has the DNA TGTGCCAGCAGCTTAGGTCTAGCGGGGGCCTACAATGAGCAGTTCTTC. Full variable domain (rest looked up from reference TRBV7-2 and TRBJ2-1): GAGVSQSPSNKVTEKGKDVELRCDPISGHTALYWYRQSLGQGLEFLIYFQGNSAPDKSGLPSDRFSAERTGGSVSTLTIQRTQQEDSAVYLCASSLGLAGAYNEQFFGPGTRLTVL.

This clonotype turned up a few times. The J gene is TRBJ1-2, the V gene TRBV18, with 8 bases matching TRBD1. V dropped 1 base and J dropped 8; count of bases not matched to a gene: 9. The CDR3 totals 15 residues. In germline, CDR1 is KGHSH, CDR2 LQKENI. In DNA, the CDR3 is TGTGCCAGCTCACCACAGGACAGGGCCCCCGGCGGCTACACCTTC. Encoded protein: CASSPQDRAPGGYTF.

In its sample, this clonotype was seen many times. The V gene is TRBV18, the J gene TRBJ2-7, with D possibly being TRBD1 (5 bases). CDR1 and CDR2 from the germline V gene are KGHSH and LQKENI. The CDR3 is 14 residues long. V dropped 2 bases and J dropped 1 base, with 9 bases sitting between them. DNA for the CDR3: TGTGCCAGCTCACCAAACAGGCCTTCCTACGAGCAGTACTTC. Encoded protein: CASSPNRPSYEQYF.

This clonotype came up a few times. The genes are TRBV7-9 and TRBJ2-3; D gene unclear. CDR3 length: 14 residues. V was shortened by 6 bases and J by 4 bases, with 14 bases between the two germline ends. Germline CDR1 is SEHNR and CDR2 is FQNEAQ (reference sequence). In nucleotides, the CDR3 is TGTGCCAGCAGTCCAATTAGGACCCCAGATACGCAGTATTTT. Translated: CASSPIRTPDTQYF. The full variable domain, its missing parts supplied by reference TRBV7-9 and TRBJ2-3, is DTGVSQNPRHKITKRGQNVTFRCDPISEHNRLYWYRQTLGQGPEFLTYFQNEAQLEKSRLLSDRFSAERPKGSFSTLEIQRTEQGDSAMYLCASSPIRTPDTQYFGPGTRLTVL.

The gene calls are TRBV28 and TRBJ2-1; 7 bases line up with TRBD2. Germline CDR1 and CDR2: MDHEN and SYDVKM. V gave up 6 bases and J gave up 0 bases; unmatched junction bases: 8. CDR3 length: 16 amino acids. CDR3 loop: CASSLLAASSYNEQFF. Here the CDR3 DNA reads TGTGCCAGCAGCCTCCTAGCGGCAAGCTCCTACAATGAGCAGTTCTTC.

This CDR3 reads CSVKISYNEQFF. The CDR3 DNA reads TGCAGCGTTAAGATTAGTTACAATGAGCAGTTCTTC. The chain has TRBV29-1 and TRBJ2-1; D is unclear. Trimming left V 5 bases short and J 4 bases short, with 9 bases between. The CDR3 totals 12 residues. From germline, CDR1 is SQVTM and CDR2 ANQGSEA.

This chain joins TRBV7-9 and TRBJ2-3; TRBD2 matches 8 bases. The CDR3 consists of 16 residues. The junction had 9 bases not matched to a gene; V was cut back by 2 bases and J by 5 bases. Germline assignment: CDR1 SEHNR and CDR2 FQNEAQ (reference sequence). In DNA, the CDR3 is TGTGCCAGCAGCTTATTCGTCCGGGGGGGCCAAGATACGCAGTATTTT. Translated, it gives CASSLFVRGGQDTQYF.

This clonotype was picked up many times. The chain carries TRBV5-5 and TRBJ2-3; the match to TRBD2 covers 14 bases. CDR1 is SGHKS, CDR2 YYEKEE, per germline (reference sequence). This CDR3 is 15 amino acids long. The J segment lost 6 bases and the V segment lost 4 bases, leaving 4 bases of the junction unmatched. The CDR3 spells CASSLGLAGVDTQYF. The CDR3 DNA sequence: TGTGCCAGCAGCCTGGGACTAGCGGGAGTTGATACGCAGTATTTT. The whole variable domain, filled in from reference TRBV5-5 and TRBJ2-3, reads DAGVTQSPTHLIKTRGQQVTLRCSPISGHKSVSWYQQVLGQGPQFIFQYYEKEERGRGNFPDRFSARQFPNYSSELNVNALLLGDSALYLCASSLGLAGVDTQYFGPGTRLTVL.

The chain combines TRBV20-1 with TRBJ1-1; D is undetermined. CDR1 is DFQATT and CDR2 is SNEGSKA in the germline V gene (reference sequence). The CDR3 runs to 14 residues. V was cut by 0 bases and J by 5 bases, with 13 bases left in between. The CDR3 DNA sequence: TGCAGTGCTAGAGATCCGGGTGCTAGGACTGAAGCTTTCTTT. Protein product: CSARDPGARTEAFF.

This clonotype has just a few counts. V usage is TRBV27 and J usage is TRBJ2-3; possible D gene TRBD2, 6 bases. Germline V gene sequence: CDR1 MNHEY, CDR2 SMNVEV (reference sequence). The CDR3 spans 14 residues. V lost 4 bases and J lost 2, with 10 bases in between. CDR3 coding DNA: TGTGCCAGCAGTTGGGGGGTACACACAGATACGCAGTATTTT. Translation: CASSWGVHTDTQYF.

This clonotype was observed at least ten times. The chain links TRBV7-2 to TRBJ2-3; TRBD2 aligns across 9 bases. Germline CDR1 and CDR2: SGHTA and FQGNSA. The V gene end was trimmed by 5 bases and the J gene end by 2 bases; junction bases not matched to a gene: 8. CDR3 length: 16 amino acids. The CDR3 is CASSRPGTSLTDTQYF. The CDR3 DNA sequence: TGTGCCAGCAGCCGACCCGGGACTAGCCTCACAGATACGCAGTATTTT.

This clonotype was seen at least ten times. The rearrangement joins TRBV25-1 to TRBJ2-2; 9 bases are a match to TRBD2. The CDR3 length is 16 residues. Germline trimming cut 0 bases from V and 4 bases from J; bases unmatched to any gene: 3. Germline values: CDR1 MGHDK, CDR2 SYGVNS. CDR3: CASSEYGGGATGELFF. CDR3 sequence (DNA): TGTGCCAGCAGTGAATATGGCGGGGGGGCCACCGGGGAGCTGTTTTTT. Full variable domain (outside the CDR3, taken from reference TRBV25-1 and TRBJ2-2): EADIYQTPRYLVIGTGKKITLECSQTMGHDKMYWYQQDPGMELHLIHYSYGVNSTEKGDLSSESTVSRIRTEHFPLTLESARPSHTSQYLCASSEYGGGATGELFFGEGSRLTVL.

V and J are TRBV11-2 and TRBJ2-1, with D perhaps matching TRBD2 (5 bases). CDR1 and CDR2 (germline): SGHAT, FQNNGV. Trimming took 4 bases from V and 2 from J, leaving 12 bases between them. There are 15 residues in the CDR3. The CDR3 loop reads CASSSPAGAYNEQFF. CDR3 bases: TGTGCCAGCAGCTCACCCGCCGGGGCCTACAATGAGCAGTTCTTC.

This clonotype was found a few times. The chain uses TRBV6-5 and TRBJ1-6; the match to TRBD1 covers 9 bases. V was clipped by 7 bases and J by 8 bases; unmatched bases: 9. The CDR3 contains 15 residues. CDR1 is MNHEY and CDR2 is SVGAGI in the germline V gene. The CDR3 sequence is CASTTLQGAYSPLHF. The CDR3 region has the DNA TGTGCCAGCACAACGTTACAGGGGGCTTATTCACCCCTCCACTTT.

J is TRBJ2-1 and V is TRBV24-1; D remains unclear. Trimming removed 4 bases from V and 9 bases from J, with 12 bases in between. The CDR3 runs to 13 residues. Germline V gene lookup returns CDR1 KGHDR and CDR2 SFDVKD. The CDR3 sequence: CATSDSQRPEQFF. The CDR3 bases are TGTGCCACCAGTGACTCACAGCGCCCTGAGCAGTTCTTC.

This chain joins TRBV29-1 and TRBJ2-5; unclear D gene. V was shortened by 7 bases and J by 1 base, with 10 bases between the two germline ends. Per germline, CDR1 SQVTM and CDR2 ANQGSEA. The CDR3 totals 12 residues. The CDR3 region is CSASHTQETQYF. The CDR3 region has the DNA TGCAGCGCATCACACACCCAAGAGACCCAGTACTTC.

This clonotype came up many times. V and J are TRBV3-1 and TRBJ2-1, with D unresolved. Germline CDR1 and CDR2: LGHDT and YNNKEL (reference sequence). V was pared by 1 base and J by 4 bases, with 8 bases between. The CDR3 extends over 14 amino acids. The CDR3: CASSQVSGYNEQFF. CDR3 nucleotide sequence: TGTGCCAGCAGCCAAGTTTCAGGATACAATGAGCAGTTCTTC.

This chain uses TRBV27 with TRBJ2-7; D remains unclear. With 4 bases removed from V and 3 bases from J, the gap between germline ends came to 10 bases. Germline V CDR1 and CDR2: MNHEY, SMNVEV (reference sequence). The CDR3 is 13 residues long. The CDR3 region is CASSYGVVYEQYF. For the CDR3, the DNA is TGTGCCAGCAGTTATGGCGTGGTCTACGAGCAGTACTTC.

This clonotype was observed a few times. The chain is built from TRBV7-9 and TRBJ1-1; maybe TRBD1 (6 bases). The length of the CDR3 is 12 residues. Germline V gene sequence: CDR1 SEHNR, CDR2 FQNEAQ (reference sequence). Trimming pared 6 bases from V and 11 bases from J, leaving 16 bases between. The CDR3 bases are TGTGCCAGCAGTTTCACAGGGACTGGGGCTTTCTTT. Translation gives CASSFTGTGAFF.

The chain couples TRBV28 to TRBJ2-7; the D is unclear. CDR3 length: 16 amino acids. Germline CDR1 reads MDHEN; CDR2 reads SYDVKM. Trimming stripped 4 bases from V and 0 bases from J, with 16 bases between. The CDR3: CASSSPTVISSYEQYF. The DNA for the CDR3 is TGTGCCAGCAGTTCTCCAACAGTTATAAGCTCCTACGAGCAGTACTTC. Drawing the rest from reference TRBV28 and TRBJ2-7, the complete variable domain is DVKVTQSSRYLVKRTGEKVFLECVQDMDHENMFWYRQDPGLGLRLIYFSYDVKMKEKGDIPEGYSVSREKKERFSLILESASTNQTSMYLCASSSPTVISSYEQYFGPGTRLTVT.

This clonotype was counted only a few times. The chain carries TRBV20-1 and TRBJ2-1; D is possibly TRBD2 (6 bases). Germline CDR1 reads DFQATT; CDR2 reads SNEGSKA (reference sequence). The CDR3 extends over 14 amino acids. Trimming took 2 bases from V and 0 from J, leaving 8 bases between them. The CDR3 sequence is CSARMTSSYNEQFF. The CDR3 DNA sequence: TGCAGTGCTAGAATGACTAGCTCCTACAATGAGCAGTTCTTC.